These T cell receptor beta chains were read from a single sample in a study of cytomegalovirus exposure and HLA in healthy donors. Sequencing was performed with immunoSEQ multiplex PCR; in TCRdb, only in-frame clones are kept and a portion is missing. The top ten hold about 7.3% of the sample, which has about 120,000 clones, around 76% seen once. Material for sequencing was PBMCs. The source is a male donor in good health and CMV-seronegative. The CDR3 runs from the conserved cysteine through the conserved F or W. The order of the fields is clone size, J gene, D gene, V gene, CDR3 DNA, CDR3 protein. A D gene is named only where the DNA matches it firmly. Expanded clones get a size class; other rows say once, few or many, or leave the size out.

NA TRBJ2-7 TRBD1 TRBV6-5 TGTGCCAGCAGTTACTGGGACAGGACTTACGAGCAGTACTTC CASSYWDRTYEQYF
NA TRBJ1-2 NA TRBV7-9 TGTGCCAGCAGCTTAGGGGCGTCATTAACTAACTATGGCTACACCTTC CASSLGASLTNYGYTF
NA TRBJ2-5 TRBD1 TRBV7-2 TGTGCCAGCAGCTTCGGGACAGAGGTAGAAGAGACCCAGTACTTC CASSFGTEVEETQYF
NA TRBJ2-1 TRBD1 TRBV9 TGTGCCAGCAGCGGAGCTCAGACAGGGCAAACCTACAATGAGCAGTTCTTC CASSGAQTGQTYNEQFF
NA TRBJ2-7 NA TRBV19 TGTGCCAGTAGTACTCAACCAGGGGCCGCCTACGAGCAGTACTTC CASSTQPGAAYEQYF
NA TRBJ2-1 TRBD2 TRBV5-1 TGCGCCAGCAGCTTCGGACTAGCGGGAGTCAATGAGCAGTTCTTC CASSFGLAGVNEQFF
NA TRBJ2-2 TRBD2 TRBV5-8 TGTGCCAGCAGCATGAGAACCACGGGACTAGGAAACACCGGGGAGCTGTTTTTT CASSMRTTGLGNTGELFF
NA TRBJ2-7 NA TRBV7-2 TGTGCCAGCAGCTTAGCGCTTGACATTTCCTACGAGCAGTACTTC CASSLALDISYEQYF
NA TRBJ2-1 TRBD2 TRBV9 TGTGCCAGCAGCCCAAGCGGGAGGTCCTACAATGAGCAGTTCTTC CASSPSGRSYNEQFF
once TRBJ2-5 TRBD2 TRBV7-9 TGTGCCAGCAGCCCGACTAGCGGGGGGTACCAAGAGACCCAGTACTTC CASSPTSGGYQETQYF
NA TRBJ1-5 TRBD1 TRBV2 TGTGCCAGCAGTGAAGCTGGGGGACAGATTAGCAATCAGCCCCAGCATTTT CASSEAGGQISNQPQHF
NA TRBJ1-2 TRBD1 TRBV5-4 TGTGCCAGCAGCAGAGACAGGGGAAGGCATGGCTACACCTTC CASSRDRGRHGYTF
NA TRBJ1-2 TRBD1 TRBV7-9 TGTGCCAGCAGCTTAACAGGGGTGGACTATGGCTACACCTTC CASSLTGVDYGYTF
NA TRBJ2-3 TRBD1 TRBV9 TGTGCCAGCGCACAGGGGGCGGCAGATACGCAGTATTTT CASAQGAADTQYF
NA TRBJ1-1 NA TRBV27 TGTGCCAGCAGTTTAAGAGAAAACACTGAAGCTTTCTTT CASSLRENTEAFF
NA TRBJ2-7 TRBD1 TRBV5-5 TGTGCCAGCATCCCCGAGTCCGGGACAGGGGGATCTGAGCAGTACTTC CASIPESGTGGSEQYF
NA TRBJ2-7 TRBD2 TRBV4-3 TGCGCCAGCAGCCAACATAGCGGGGGGCGCTACGAGCAGTACTTC CASSQHSGGRYEQYF
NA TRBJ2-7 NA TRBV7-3 TGTGCCAGCAGCTTAATAGGCGGGGTCGACGAGCAGTACTTC CASSLIGGVDEQYF
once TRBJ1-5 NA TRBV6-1 TGTGCCAGCAGTGAAAACAGCCTTAGCAATCAGCCCCAGCATTTT CASSENSLSNQPQHF
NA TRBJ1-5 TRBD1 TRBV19 TGTGCCAGTAGTCCCCAGGGGGCGTTAATTGATAGCAATCAGCCCCAGCATTTT CASSPQGALIDSNQPQHF
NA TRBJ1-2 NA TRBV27 TGTGCCAGCAGTTTGGACAGTAGGGACGTCTACACCTTC CASSLDSRDVYTF
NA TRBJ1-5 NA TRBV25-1 TGTGCCAGCAGTGGTGCAGGGGTGGGTCAGCCCCAGCATTTT CASSGAGVGQPQHF
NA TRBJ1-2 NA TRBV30 TGTGCCTGGAGTGCCGGGACATCTAACTATGGCTACACCTTC CAWSAGTSNYGYTF
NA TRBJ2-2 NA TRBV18 TGTGCCAGCTCACCGCAGACAGAGGCCGGGGAGCTGTTTTTT CASSPQTEAGELFF